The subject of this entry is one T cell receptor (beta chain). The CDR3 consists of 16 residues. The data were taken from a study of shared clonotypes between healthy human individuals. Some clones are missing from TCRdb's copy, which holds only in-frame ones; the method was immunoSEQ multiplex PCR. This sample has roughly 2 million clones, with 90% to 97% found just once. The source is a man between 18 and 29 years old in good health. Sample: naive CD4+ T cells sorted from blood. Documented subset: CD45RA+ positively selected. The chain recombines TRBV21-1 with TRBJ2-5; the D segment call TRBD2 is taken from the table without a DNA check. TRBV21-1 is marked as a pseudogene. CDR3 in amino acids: CASSKLRLAGEETQYF. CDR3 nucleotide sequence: TGTGCCAGCAGCAAACTCCGACTAGCGGGAGAAGAGACCCAGTACTTC.